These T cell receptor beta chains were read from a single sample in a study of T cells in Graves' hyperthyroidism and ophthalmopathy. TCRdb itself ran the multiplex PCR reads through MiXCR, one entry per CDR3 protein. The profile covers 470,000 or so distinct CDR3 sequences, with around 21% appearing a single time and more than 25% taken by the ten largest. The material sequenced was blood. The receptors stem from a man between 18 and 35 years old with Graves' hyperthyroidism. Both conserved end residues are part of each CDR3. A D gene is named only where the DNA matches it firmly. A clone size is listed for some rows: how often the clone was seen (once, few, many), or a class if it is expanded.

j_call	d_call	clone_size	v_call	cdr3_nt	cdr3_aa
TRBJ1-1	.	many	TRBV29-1	TGCAGCGTCCTTGAGTCGGGGACTGAAGCTTTCTTT	CSVLESGTEAFF
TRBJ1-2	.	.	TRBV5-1	TGCGCCAGCAGCTTGTCTTCCGGACAGTACTATGGCTACACCTTC	CASSLSSGQYYGYTF
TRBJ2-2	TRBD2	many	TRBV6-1	TGTGCCAGCAGACAAGCGGGGGGGAATCCCGGGGAGCTGTTTTTT	CASRQAGGNPGELFF
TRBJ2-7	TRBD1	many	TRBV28	TGTGCCAGCAGTACAGACAGGGGGCGCGGGGAGCAGTACTTC	CASSTDRGRGEQYF
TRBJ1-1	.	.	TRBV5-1	TGCGCCAGCAGCTTGGGAGGAGTGATAGGGACTGATGCTTTCTTT	CASSLGGVIGTDAFF
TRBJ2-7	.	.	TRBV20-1	TGCAGTGCTACGGGACCAGCGGGCTACGAGCAGTACTTC	CSATGPAGYEQYF
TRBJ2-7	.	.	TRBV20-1	TGCAGTGCTAGTCGGGTCAACGAGCAGTACTTC	CSASRVNEQYF
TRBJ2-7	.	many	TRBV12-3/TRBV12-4	TGTGCCAGCAATTTAAGGCTAGTCGGGGGCGAGCAGTACTTC	CASNLRLVGGEQYF
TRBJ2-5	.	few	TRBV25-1	TGTGCCAGCAGTGATAGGGGCTTTGAAGAGACCCAGTACTTC	CASSDRGFEETQYF
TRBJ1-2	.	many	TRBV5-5	TGTGCCAGCAGCTTGTGGCAGGCCAACTATGGCTACACCTTC	CASSLWQANYGYTF
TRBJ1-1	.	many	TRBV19	TGTGCCAGTAGTATACGGGGTCCAGGGGCTGAAGCTTTCTTT	CASSIRGPGAEAFF
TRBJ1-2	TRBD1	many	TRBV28	TGTGCCAGCAGTCCCCGGACAGGGGATGGCTACACCTTC	CASSPRTGDGYTF
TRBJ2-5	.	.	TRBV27	TGTGCCAGCTGGCCCCCGGGAAGGGAGACCCAGTACTTC	CASWPPGRETQYF
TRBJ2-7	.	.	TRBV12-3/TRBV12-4	TGTGCCAGCAGTTTGCTTCACCAGGAAGGCGGGCAGTACTTC	CASSLLHQEGGQYF
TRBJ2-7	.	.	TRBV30	TGTGCCTGGGGGGCCGGGGCGGCCCGCGAGCAGTACTTC	CAWGAGAAREQYF
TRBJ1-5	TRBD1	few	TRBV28	TGTGCCTGCAGATGGGGACAGATGGGCAATCAGCCCCAGCATTTT	CACRWGQMGNQPQHF
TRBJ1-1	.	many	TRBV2	TGTGCCAGCAGATCCATGGGGGGGGACGTCAACACTGAAGCTTTCTTT	CASRSMGGDVNTEAFF
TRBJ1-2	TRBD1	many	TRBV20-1	TGCAGTGCTAGTCTGGGACAGCCCCCGGGCTACACCTTC	CSASLGQPPGYTF
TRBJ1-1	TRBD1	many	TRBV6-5	TGTGCCAGCAGTACCACAGGGGGCGCGAACACTGAAGCTTTCTTT	CASSTTGGANTEAFF
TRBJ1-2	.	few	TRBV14	TGTGCCAGCAGCCAGGGGGCCCGCTATGGCTACACCTTC	CASSQGARYGYTF
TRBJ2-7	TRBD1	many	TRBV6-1	TGTGCCAGCAGAGATCGGGGACAGGCGAACTACGAGCAGTACTTC	CASRDRGQANYEQYF
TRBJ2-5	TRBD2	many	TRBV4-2	TGTGCCAGCAGCCATGGACTAGCGGGAGAGACCCAGTACTTC	CASSHGLAGETQYF
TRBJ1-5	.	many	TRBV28	TGTGCCAGCAGTTCGTTGGCGTCGAGGAAGCCCCAGCATTTT	CASSSLASRKPQHF
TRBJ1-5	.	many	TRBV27	TGTGCCAGCAGCAACCGGGCACGGCCAAATCAGCCCCAGCATTTT	CASSNRARPNQPQHF
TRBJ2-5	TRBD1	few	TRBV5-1	TGCGCCAGCAGCTCGGGACAGGGGATTGGGACCCAGTACTTC	CASSSGQGIGTQYF
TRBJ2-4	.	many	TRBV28	TGTGCCAGCAGTTTTGGCGGGCAGCTACTAGCCAAAAACATTCAGTACTTC	CASSFGGQLLAKNIQYF
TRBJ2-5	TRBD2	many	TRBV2	TGTGCCAGCAGTGAAGGGTTGACTAGCGCCGAGACCCAGTACTTC	CASSEGLTSAETQYF
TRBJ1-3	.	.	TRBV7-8	TGTGCCAGCAGCCCACTAGGGGCTCCCTCTGGAAACACCATATATTTT	CASSPLGAPSGNTIYF
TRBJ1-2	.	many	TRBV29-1	TGCAGCTCTGACAGTAACTATGGCTACACCTTC	CSSDSNYGYTF
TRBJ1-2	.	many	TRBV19	TGTGCCAGTAGTATTCTCCAGCCATCGAACTATGGCTACACCTTC	CASSILQPSNYGYTF
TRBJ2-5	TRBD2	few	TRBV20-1	TGCAGTGCTGAGGCGGGAGGAAGGGAGACCCAGTACTTC	CSAEAGGRETQYF
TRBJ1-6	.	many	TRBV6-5	TGTGCCAGCAGTTACTCGTTTTCAGGCAGTAATTCACCCCTCCACTTT	CASSYSFSGSNSPLHF
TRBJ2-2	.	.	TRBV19	TGTGCCAGTAGTATTAAGTCGAACACCGGGGAGCTGTTTTTT	CASSIKSNTGELFF
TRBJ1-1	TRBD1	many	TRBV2	TGTGCCAGCGGGGACAGGGCAACCAACACTGAAGCTTTCTTT	CASGDRATNTEAFF
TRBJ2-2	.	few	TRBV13	TGTGCCAGCGATGGGCGCACCGGGGAGCTGTTTTTT	CASDGRTGELFF
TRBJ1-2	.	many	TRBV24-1	TGTGCCACCAGTGATTTCGGGAGTGATGGCTACACCTTC	CATSDFGSDGYTF
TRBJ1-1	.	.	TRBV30	TGTGCCTGGAGTAGGGTTCCTCCGTTCTTT	CAWSRVPPFF
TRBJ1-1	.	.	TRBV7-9	TGTGCCAGCAGCCTGATAGATGAAGCTTTCTTT	CASSLIDEAFF
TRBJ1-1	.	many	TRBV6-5	TGTGCCAGCAGTTACAGGGAGGGACAGAACACTGAAGCTTTCTTT	CASSYREGQNTEAFF
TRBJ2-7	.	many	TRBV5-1	TGCGCCAGCAGCTTGACAGGGAGAAGCTCCTACGAGCAGTACTTC	CASSLTGRSSYEQYF
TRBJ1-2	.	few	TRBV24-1	TGTACCACCAGTGCCTCGGGACACAACTATGGCTACACCTTC	CTTSASGHNYGYTF
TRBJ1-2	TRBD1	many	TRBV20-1	TGCAGTACCTACGGCACAGGGGCCCGATCTAACTATGGCTACACCTTC	CSTYGTGARSNYGYTF
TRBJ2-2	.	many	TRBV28	TGTGCCAGCAGTTCCCTTGGGCCCGGGGAGCTGTTTTTT	CASSSLGPGELFF
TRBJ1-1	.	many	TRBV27	TGTGCCAGCAGTTCCACCGGGACTTACACTGAAGCTTTCTTT	CASSSTGTYTEAFF
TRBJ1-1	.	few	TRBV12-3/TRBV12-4	TGTGCCAGCAGCAAAGGGGTTTTGGGGGCTTTCTTT	CASSKGVLGAFF
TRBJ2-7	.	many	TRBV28	TGTGCCAGCAGTTCCTCCGGGACGGCAAATGGAGAGCAGTACTTC	CASSSSGTANGEQYF
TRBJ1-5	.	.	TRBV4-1	TGCGCCAGCAGCCAAGAGTGGAGGGAAAATCAGCCCCAGCATTTT	CASSQEWRENQPQHF
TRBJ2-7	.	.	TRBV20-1	TGCAGTCGGCGGGTCCCGGCTGGCTACGAGCAGTACTTC	CSRRVPAGYEQYF
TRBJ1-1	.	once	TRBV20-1	TGCAGTGCTCCGGGAGGTGGCACTGAAGCTTTCTTT	CSAPGGGTEAFF
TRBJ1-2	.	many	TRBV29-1	TGCAGCGTTGAAACGTCAGATAACTATGGCTACACCTTC	CSVETSDNYGYTF
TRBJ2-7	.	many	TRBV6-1	TGTGCCAGCAGTGGAACCGGGACTCGGGAGCAGTACTTC	CASSGTGTREQYF
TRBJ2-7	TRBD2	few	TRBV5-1	TGCGCCAGCAGCTTGATTGGGACTAGCGGGGACTCCTACGAGCAGTACTTC	CASSLIGTSGDSYEQYF
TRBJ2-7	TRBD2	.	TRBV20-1	TGCAGTGCTCAGCGGGGGCTCGCCTACGAGCAGTACTTC	CSAQRGLAYEQYF
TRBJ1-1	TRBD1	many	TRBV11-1	TGTGCCAGCAGCTTTTTGCCGGTGGGACAGTATGTTACTGAAGCTTTCTTT	CASSFLPVGQYVTEAFF
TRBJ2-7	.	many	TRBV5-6	TGTGCCAGTCAAGGTGGCACCTACGAGCAGTACTTC	CASQGGTYEQYF
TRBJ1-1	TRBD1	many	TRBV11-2	TGTGCCAGCAGCCTCCGGACAGGGGGCAGTGACACTGAAGCTTTCTTT	CASSLRTGGSDTEAFF
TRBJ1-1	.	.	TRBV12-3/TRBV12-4	TGTGCCAGCAGTTCAGAGTGGGCGGGGAACACTGAAGCTTTCTTT	CASSSEWAGNTEAFF
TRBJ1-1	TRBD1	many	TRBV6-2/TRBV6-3	TGTGCCAGCAGTTACGACGGGGACAGGGGGCTGAGGGACACTGAAGCTTTCTTT	CASSYDGDRGLRDTEAFF
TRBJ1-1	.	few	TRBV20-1	TGCAGTGCGACCAGGGGAGGGAACACTGAAGCTTTCTTT	CSATRGGNTEAFF
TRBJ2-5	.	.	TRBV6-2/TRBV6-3	TGTGCCAGCAGTTATCCGATCGGATTTCGCCCTCAAGAGACCCAGTACTTC	CASSYPIGFRPQETQYF